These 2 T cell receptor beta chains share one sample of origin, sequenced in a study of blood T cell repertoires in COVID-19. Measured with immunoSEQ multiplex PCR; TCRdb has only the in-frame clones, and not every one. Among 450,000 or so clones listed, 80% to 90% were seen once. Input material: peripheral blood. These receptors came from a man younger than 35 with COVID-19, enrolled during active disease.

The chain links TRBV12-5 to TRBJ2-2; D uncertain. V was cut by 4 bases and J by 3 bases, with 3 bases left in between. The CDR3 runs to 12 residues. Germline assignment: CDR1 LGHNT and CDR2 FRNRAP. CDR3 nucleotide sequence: TGTGCTAGTGGTTCGGACACCGGGGAGCTGTTTTTT. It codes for CASGSDTGELFF.

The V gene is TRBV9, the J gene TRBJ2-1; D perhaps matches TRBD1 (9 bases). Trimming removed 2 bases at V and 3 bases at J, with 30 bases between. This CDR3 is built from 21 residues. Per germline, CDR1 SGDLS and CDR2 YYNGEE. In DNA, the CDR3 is TGTGCCAGCAGCGTTGGCGGGGGACAGGGCTACGGGACTAGGGTCTACAATGAGCAGTTCTTC. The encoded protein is CASSVGGGQGYGTRVYNEQFF.